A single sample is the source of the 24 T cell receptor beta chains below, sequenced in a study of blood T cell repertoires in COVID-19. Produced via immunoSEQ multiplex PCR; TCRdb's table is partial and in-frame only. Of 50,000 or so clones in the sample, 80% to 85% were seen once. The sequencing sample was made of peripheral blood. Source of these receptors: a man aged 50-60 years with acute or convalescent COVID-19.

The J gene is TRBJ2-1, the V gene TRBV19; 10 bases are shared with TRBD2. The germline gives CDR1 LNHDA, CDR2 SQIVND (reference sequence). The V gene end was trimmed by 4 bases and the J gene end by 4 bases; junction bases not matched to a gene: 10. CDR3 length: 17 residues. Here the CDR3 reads CASSTYPSSGGYNEQFF. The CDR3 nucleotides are TGTGCCAGTAGTACCTACCCCTCTAGCGGGGGTTACAATGAGCAGTTCTTC. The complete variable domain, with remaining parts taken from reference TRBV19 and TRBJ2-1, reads DGGITQSPKYLFRKEGQNVTLSCEQNLNHDAMYWYRQDPGQGLRLIYYSQIVNDFQKGDIAEGYSVSREKKESFPLTVTSAQKNPTAFYLCASSTYPSSGGYNEQFFGPGTRLTVL.

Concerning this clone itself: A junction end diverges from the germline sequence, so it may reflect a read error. CDR3 sequence reads: CASSQDRGAYNEQVF. The CDR3 nucleotides are TGTGCCAGCAGCCAGGACAGGGGTGCCTACAATGAGCAGGTCTTC. The gene calls are TRBV7-9 and TRBJ2-1, with 9 bases lining up with TRBD1. In germline, CDR1 is SEHNR, CDR2 FQNEAQ (reference sequence). The CDR3 totals 15 residues.

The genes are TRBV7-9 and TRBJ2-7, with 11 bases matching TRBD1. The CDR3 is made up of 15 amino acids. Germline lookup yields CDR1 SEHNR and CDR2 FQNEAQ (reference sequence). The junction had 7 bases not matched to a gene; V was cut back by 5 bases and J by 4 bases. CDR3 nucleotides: TGTGCCAGCAGCCAAGGACAGGGGGCCCCTTACGAGCAGTACTTC. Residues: CASSQGQGAPYEQYF.

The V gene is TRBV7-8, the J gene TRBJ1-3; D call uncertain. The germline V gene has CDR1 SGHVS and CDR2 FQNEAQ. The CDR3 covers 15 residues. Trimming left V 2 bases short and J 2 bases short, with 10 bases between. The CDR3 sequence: CASSLSEMAGNTIYF. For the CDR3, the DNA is TGTGCCAGCAGCTTAAGTGAGATGGCTGGAAACACCATATATTTT.

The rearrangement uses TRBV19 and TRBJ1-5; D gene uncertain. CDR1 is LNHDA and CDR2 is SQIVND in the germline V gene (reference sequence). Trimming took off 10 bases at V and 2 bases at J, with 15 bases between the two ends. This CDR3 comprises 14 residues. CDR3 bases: TGTGCCACTAGGAACGTACTCGGCAATCAGCCCCAGCATTTT. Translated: CATRNVLGNQPQHF.

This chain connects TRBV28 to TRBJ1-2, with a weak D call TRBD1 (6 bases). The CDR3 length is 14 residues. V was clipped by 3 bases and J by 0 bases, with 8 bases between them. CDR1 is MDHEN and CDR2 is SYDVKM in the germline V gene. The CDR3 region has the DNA TGTGCCAGCAGTTTGGCAGGGGCTAACTATGGCTACACCTTC. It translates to CASSLAGANYGYTF.

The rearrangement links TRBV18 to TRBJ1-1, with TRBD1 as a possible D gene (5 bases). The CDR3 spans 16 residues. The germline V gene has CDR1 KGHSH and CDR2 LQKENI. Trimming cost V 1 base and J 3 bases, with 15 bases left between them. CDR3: CASSPLLKGRDTEAFF. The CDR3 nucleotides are TGTGCCAGCTCACCACTACTTAAGGGGAGGGACACTGAAGCTTTCTTT.

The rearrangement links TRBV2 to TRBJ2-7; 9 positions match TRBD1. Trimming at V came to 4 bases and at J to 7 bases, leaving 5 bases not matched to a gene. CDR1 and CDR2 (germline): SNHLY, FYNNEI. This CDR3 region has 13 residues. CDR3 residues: CASSVRTGVEQYF. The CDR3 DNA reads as TGTGCCAGCAGTGTTAGGACAGGGGTAGAGCAGTACTTC.

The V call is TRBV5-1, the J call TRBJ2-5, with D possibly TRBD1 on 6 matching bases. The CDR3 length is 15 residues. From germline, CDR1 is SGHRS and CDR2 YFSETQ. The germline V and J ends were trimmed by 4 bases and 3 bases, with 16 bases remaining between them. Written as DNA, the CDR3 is TGCGCCAGCAGCCCGGCCGGGACAACCGAAGAGACCCAGTACTTC. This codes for CASSPAGTTEETQYF.

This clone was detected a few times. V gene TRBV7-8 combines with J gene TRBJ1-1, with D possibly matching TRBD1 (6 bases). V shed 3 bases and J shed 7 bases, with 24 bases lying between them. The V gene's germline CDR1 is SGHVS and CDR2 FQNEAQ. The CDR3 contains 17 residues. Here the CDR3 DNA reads TGTGCCAGCAGCTTCAGCCTAATTGCAGGGGATGAGGGTGAAGCTTTCTTT. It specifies CASSFSLIAGDEGEAFF.

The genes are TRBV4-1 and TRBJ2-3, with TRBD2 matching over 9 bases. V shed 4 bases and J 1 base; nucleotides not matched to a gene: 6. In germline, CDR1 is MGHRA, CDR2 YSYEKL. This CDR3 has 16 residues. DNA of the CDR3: TGCGCCAGCAGCCCCCTCCAGCGGGAGGGCACAGATACGCAGTATTTT. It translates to CASSPLQREGTDTQYF.

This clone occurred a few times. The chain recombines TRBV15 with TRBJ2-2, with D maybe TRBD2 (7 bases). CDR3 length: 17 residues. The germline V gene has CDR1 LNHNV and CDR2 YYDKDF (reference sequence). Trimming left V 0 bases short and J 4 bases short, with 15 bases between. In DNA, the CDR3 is TGTGCCACCAGCAGAGATATCCGGGGGGCGACCACCGGGGAGCTGTTTTTT. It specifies CATSRDIRGATTGELFF.

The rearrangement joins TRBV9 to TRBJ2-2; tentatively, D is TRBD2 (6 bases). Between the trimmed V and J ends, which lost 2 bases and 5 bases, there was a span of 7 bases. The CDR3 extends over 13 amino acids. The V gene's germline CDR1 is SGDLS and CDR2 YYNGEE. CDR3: CASSVSGTGELFF. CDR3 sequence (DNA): TGTGCCAGCAGCGTTAGCGGAACCGGGGAGCTGTTTTTT.

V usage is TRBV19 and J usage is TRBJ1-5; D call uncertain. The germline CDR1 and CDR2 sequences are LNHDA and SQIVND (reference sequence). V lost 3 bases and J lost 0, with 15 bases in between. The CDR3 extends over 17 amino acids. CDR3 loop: CASSIREPEISNQPQHF. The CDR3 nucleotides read TGTGCCAGTAGTATCCGGGAGCCAGAGATTAGCAATCAGCCCCAGCATTTT.

The CDR3: CASTRSPNTGELFF. CDR3 DNA: TGTGCCAGCACCCGAAGCCCGAACACCGGGGAGCTGTTTTTT. This chain connects TRBV6-5 to TRBJ2-2; D remains ambiguous. Looked up from germline, CDR1 is MNHEY and CDR2 is SVGAGI. This CDR3 comprises 14 residues. With 7 bases removed from V and 0 bases from J, the gap between germline ends came to 9 bases.

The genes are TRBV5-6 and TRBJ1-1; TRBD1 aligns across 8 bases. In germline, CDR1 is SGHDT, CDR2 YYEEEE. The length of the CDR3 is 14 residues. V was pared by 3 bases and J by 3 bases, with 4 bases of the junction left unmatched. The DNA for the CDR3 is TGTGCCAGCAGCTCAACAGGGGGTTACACTGAAGCTTTCTTT. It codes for CASSSTGGYTEAFF.

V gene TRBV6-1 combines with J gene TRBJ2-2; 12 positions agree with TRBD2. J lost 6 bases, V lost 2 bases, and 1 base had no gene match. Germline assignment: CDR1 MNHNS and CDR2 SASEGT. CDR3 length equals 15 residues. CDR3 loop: CASSELAGGPGELFF. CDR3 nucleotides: TGTGCCAGCAGTGAACTAGCGGGGGGGCCCGGGGAGCTGTTTTTT.

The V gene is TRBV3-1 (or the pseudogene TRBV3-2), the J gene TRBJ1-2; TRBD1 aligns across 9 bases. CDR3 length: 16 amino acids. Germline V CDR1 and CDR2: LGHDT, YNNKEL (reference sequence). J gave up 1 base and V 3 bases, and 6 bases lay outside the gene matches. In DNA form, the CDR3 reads TGTGCCAGCAGCCAGGGACCGACAGGGGGTAACTATGGCTACACCTTC. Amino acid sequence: CASSQGPTGGNYGYTF.

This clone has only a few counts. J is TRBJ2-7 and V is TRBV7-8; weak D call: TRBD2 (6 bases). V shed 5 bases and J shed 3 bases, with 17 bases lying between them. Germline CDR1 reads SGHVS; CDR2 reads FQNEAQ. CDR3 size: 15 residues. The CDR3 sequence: CASSPGGGGGYEQYF. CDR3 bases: TGTGCCAGCAGCCCCGGGGGAGGAGGTGGCTACGAGCAGTACTTC.

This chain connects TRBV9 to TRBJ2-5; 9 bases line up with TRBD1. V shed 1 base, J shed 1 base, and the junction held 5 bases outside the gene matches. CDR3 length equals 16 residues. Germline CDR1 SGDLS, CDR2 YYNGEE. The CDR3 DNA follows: TGTGCCAGCAGCGTAAAACAGGGGGCGGGCCAAGAGACCCAGTACTTC. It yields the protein CASSVKQGAGQETQYF.

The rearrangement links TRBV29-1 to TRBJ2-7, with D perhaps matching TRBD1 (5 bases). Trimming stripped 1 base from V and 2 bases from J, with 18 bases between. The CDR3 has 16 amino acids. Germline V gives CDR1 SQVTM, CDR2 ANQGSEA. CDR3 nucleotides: TGCAGCGTTGAAGGGTTGGACACATCCCAACCCTACGAGCAGTACTTC. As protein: CSVEGLDTSQPYEQYF.

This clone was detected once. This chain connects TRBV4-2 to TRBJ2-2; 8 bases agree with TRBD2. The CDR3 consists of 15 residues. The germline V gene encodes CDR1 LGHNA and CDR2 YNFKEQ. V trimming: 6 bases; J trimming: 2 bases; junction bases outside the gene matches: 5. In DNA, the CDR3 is TGTGCCAGCAGGGAACTAGCGGTAAACACCGGGGAGCTGTTTTTT. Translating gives CASRELAVNTGELFF.

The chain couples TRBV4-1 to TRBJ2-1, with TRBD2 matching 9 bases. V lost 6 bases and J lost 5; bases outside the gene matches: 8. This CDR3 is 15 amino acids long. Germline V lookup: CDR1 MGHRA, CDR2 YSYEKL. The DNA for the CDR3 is TGCGCCAGCAGAAGCGGACTAGCGAGGAACAATGAGCAGTTCTTC. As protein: CASRSGLARNNEQFF.

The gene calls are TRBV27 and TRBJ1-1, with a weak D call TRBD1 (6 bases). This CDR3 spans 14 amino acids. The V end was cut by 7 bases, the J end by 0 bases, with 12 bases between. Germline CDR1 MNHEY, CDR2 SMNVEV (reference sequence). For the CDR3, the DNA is TGTGCCAGCACGGCCACAGGGCTGAACACTGAAGCTTTCTTT. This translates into CASTATGLNTEAFF.